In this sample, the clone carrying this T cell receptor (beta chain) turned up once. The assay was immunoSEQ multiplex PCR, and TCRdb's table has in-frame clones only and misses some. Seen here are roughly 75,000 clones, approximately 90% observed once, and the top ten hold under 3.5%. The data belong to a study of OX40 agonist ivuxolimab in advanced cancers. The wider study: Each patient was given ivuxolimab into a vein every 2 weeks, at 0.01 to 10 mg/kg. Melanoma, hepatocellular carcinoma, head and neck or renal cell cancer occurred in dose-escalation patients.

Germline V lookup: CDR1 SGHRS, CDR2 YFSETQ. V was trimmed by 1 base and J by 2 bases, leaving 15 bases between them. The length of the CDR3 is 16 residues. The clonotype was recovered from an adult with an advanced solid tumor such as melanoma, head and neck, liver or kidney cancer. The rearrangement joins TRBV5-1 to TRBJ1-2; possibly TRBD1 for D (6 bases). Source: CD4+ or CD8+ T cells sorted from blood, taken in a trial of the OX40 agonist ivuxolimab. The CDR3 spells CASSLNGQGTNYGYTF. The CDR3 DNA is TGCGCCAGCAGCTTGAATGGGCAGGGGACCAACTATGGCTACACCTTC.